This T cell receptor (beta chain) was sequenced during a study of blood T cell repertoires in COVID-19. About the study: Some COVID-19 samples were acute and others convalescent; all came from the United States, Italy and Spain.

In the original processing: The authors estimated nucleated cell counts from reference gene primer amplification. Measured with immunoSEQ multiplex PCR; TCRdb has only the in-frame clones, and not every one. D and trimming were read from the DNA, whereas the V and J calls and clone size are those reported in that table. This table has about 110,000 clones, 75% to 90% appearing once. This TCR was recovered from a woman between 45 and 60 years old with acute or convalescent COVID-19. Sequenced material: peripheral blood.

CDR3 sequence reads: CASSLDFRSGNTIYF. The CDR3 nucleotides read TGTGCCAGTAGTCTCGACTTCCGTTCTGGAAACACCATATATTTT. This chain uses TRBV19 with TRBJ1-3; D gene unclear. In germline, CDR1 is LNHDA, CDR2 SQIVND (reference sequence). Trimming took off 5 bases at V and 1 base at J, with 12 bases between the two ends. CDR3 length equals 15 residues.